The next 4 T cell receptor beta chains were all read from a single sample in a study of molecular identifiers for immune sequencing clone quantification. TCRdb processed the PCR reads anew with MiXCR; each CDR3 protein has one entry. In the table there are 50,000 to 65,000 distinct CDR3 sequences, around 27% of which are singletons. The sample consisted of naive CD8+ T cells from blood, with Jurkat cell RNA spiked in. Subset denoted: FACS-sorted CD8+CD4-CCR7+CD45RA+ naive T cells. These receptors were obtained from a human donor in good health. Some libraries in this study had Jurkat cell RNA spiked in.

At least ten counts were recorded for this clonotype. The rearrangement joins TRBV27 to TRBJ2-7; 9 bases agree with TRBD2. Germline loops: CDR1 MNHEY, CDR2 SMNVEV (reference sequence). The CDR3 runs to 15 residues. The ends lost 7 bases at V and 4 bases at J; junction bases unmatched: 11. This CDR3 reads CASKRPGGGEYEQYF. CDR3 sequence (DNA): TGTGCCAGCAAAAGGCCCGGCGGGGGGGAGTACGAGCAGTACTTC.

Details on this clonotype: A much larger clonotype is one base distant, so this may be a read error. No conserved phenylalanine or tryptophan is present at the end of the CDR3, so a read error is the likely explanation. The chain joins TRBV29-1 to TRBJ2-3; the match to TRBD2 covers 14 bases. V trimming: 6 bases; J trimming: 2 bases; junction bases outside the gene matches: 7. This CDR3 comprises 16 residues. CDR1 is SQVTM, CDR2 ANQGSEA, per germline. In DNA, the CDR3 is TGCAGCGTCGCGGGACTAGCGGGAGTCACCACAGATACGCAGTATTTA. Amino acids: CSVAGLAGVTTDTQYL.

The sample holds many counts of this clonotype. The J gene is TRBJ2-3, the V gene TRBV7-9; D call uncertain. Trimming pared 1 base from V and 2 bases from J, leaving 10 bases between. The CDR3 extends over 15 amino acids. The V gene's germline CDR1 is SEHNR and CDR2 FQNEAQ (reference sequence). The DNA of the CDR3 is TGTGCCAGCAGCTTAGTACCGTCGAACACAGATACGCAGTATTTT. Translating gives CASSLVPSNTDTQYF.

This clonotype was observed at least ten times. The chain recombines TRBV7-8 with TRBJ2-3; TRBD2 matches at 9 bases. The CDR3 totals 18 residues. The V gene's germline CDR1 is SGHVS and CDR2 FQNEAQ. After removal of 2 bases from V and 2 bases from J, the junction contained 11 bases not matched to a gene. The CDR3 is CASSLFQASGAVTDTQYF. The CDR3 DNA sequence: TGTGCCAGCAGCTTATTTCAAGCTAGCGGGGCTGTCACAGATACGCAGTATTTT.